A single sample is the source of the 10 T cell receptor beta chains below, sequenced in a study of T-cell memory formation after mild COVID-19. TCRdb called the 5' RACE reads again in MiXCR, with one record for every CDR3 protein. The sample records 190,000 or so distinct CDR3 sequences, 20% to 25% being singletons. Sequenced input: PBMCs or a T cell subset sorted from them (not recorded which). These TCRs come from an adult woman who had mild COVID-19 (a few samples of this study predate the infection). Cell type and time point are not known.

This clonotype has a handful of counts. The rearrangement uses TRBV19 and TRBJ2-1; 9 positions agree with TRBD2. Germline CDR1 reads LNHDA; CDR2 reads SQIVND (reference sequence). CDR3 length: 15 residues. The V and J ends lost 5 bases and 7 bases, in that order; junction bases with no gene match: 9. The chain's CDR3 is CASSLGLASINEQFF. CDR3 DNA: TGTGCCAGTAGTCTAGGACTAGCGTCAATAAATGAGCAGTTCTTC.

The chain uses TRBV24-1 and TRBJ2-7, with D unresolved. This CDR3 comprises 15 residues. Germline CDR1 is KGHDR and CDR2 is SFDVKD. The V and J ends lost 4 bases and 4 bases respectively, with 16 bases between them. The CDR3 spells CATSEERNGLYEQYF. The CDR3 DNA reads TGTGCCACCAGTGAGGAAAGGAACGGGCTGTACGAGCAGTACTTC.

The CDR3 reads CATSREISGGEQFF. For the CDR3, the DNA is TGTGCCACCAGCAGAGAGATCTCAGGAGGTGAGCAGTTCTTC. The chain carries TRBV15 and TRBJ2-1, with D maybe TRBD2 (5 bases). The V gene's germline CDR1 is LNHNV and CDR2 YYDKDF (reference sequence). Trimming cost V 0 bases and J 9 bases, with 12 bases left between them. CDR3 size: 14 residues.

In this sample, this clonotype turned up a few times. The chain carries TRBV6-2 or TRBV6-3 and TRBJ2-3, with D unclear. Trimming took off 8 bases at V and 0 bases at J, with 18 bases between the two ends. This CDR3 is 16 amino acids long. The germline V gene has CDR1 MNHEY and CDR2 SVGEGT. This CDR3 reads CASGRLRTQSTDTQYF. CDR3 DNA sequence: TGTGCCAGCGGCAGGCTTAGAACCCAAAGCACAGATACGCAGTATTTT.

The chain couples TRBV12-3 or TRBV12-4 to TRBJ2-3; D may match TRBD1 or TRBD2 (5 bases each). This CDR3 spans 15 amino acids. V was trimmed by 3 bases and J by 6 bases, leaving 16 bases between them. The CDR3 bases are TGTGCCAGCAGTTTGCCAGACAACGGGGACGATACGCAGTATTTT. Translated, it gives CASSLPDNGDDTQYF.

The chain carries TRBV24-1 and TRBJ2-1; 10 nucleotides match TRBD1. Trimming cost V 3 bases and J 7 bases; bases outside gene matches: 14. The germline V gene encodes CDR1 KGHDR and CDR2 SFDVKD. CDR3 length: 18 residues. CDR3 in DNA: TGTGCCACCAGTGATCCCGACAGGGGGCTAACTAGTCTGAATGAGCAGTTCTTC. This encodes CATSDPDRGLTSLNEQFF.

The sample holds a few counts of this clonotype. The V gene is TRBV4-1, the J gene TRBJ2-5, with D unresolved. The CDR3 totals 15 residues. Germline-derived CDR1 and CDR2 are MGHRA and YSYEKL. V shed 0 bases and J shed 1 base, with 9 bases lying between them. The CDR3 DNA is TGCGCCAGCAGCCAAGAAGGGAACTCCCAAGAGACCCAGTACTTC. Translated: CASSQEGNSQETQYF.

This clonotype was recorded a few times. The chain uses TRBV7-9 and TRBJ2-7; 9 bases line up with TRBD1. Germline values: CDR1 SEHNR, CDR2 FQNEAQ (reference sequence). The CDR3 extends over 13 amino acids. Trimming cost V 6 bases and J 5 bases; bases outside gene matches: 5. The CDR3 DNA sequence: TGTGCCAGCAGACGGGACAGGGTGGACGAGCAGTACTTC. Its translation is CASRRDRVDEQYF.

This clonotype occurred a few times. The junction differs from germline at one of its ends, possibly a read error. V is TRBV7-9 and J is TRBJ1-1; unclear D gene. The germline CDR1 and CDR2 sequences are SEHNR and FQNEAQ (reference sequence). The CDR3 covers 14 residues. The CDR3 region has the DNA TGTGCCAGCAGCTCGCCCTCCCTGAATACTGAAGCTTTCTTT. Its translation: CASSSPSLNTEAFF. The complete variable domain, with remaining parts taken from reference TRBV7-9 and TRBJ1-1, reads DTGVSQNPRHKITKRGQNVTFRCDPISEHNRLYWYRQTLGQGPEFLTYFQNEAQLEKSRLLSDRFSAERPKGSFSTLEIQRTEQGDSAMYLCASSSPSLNTEAFFGQGTRLTVV.

V and J are TRBV9 and TRBJ2-5; 7 bases match TRBD2. This CDR3 is 16 amino acids long. Germline V lookup: CDR1 SGDLS, CDR2 YYNGEE. Trimming took 4 bases from V and 2 from J; bases not matched to a gene: 11. The CDR3 DNA follows: TGTGCCAGCAGCTCCGGGGTCCTAGCGGCACAAGAGACCCAGTACTTC. It translates to CASSSGVLAAQETQYF.